This paragraph reports one TCR beta chain. This specimen belongs to a study of CD8 T cells in Susac syndrome. In the study overall: Clinical remission applied to under ten sequenced Susac syndrome patients, and more than five had active disease. Blood was drawn from patients with Susac syndrome. At that point, they were therapy-naive, on corticosteroids, or on intravenous immunoglobulin alone.

The diagnostic criteria were recently defined, and patients with Susac syndrome met them for definite or probable disease. V was clipped by 7 bases and J by 5 bases, with 18 bases between them. Per the germline V gene, CDR1 is LNHDA and CDR2 is SQIVND (reference sequence). This CDR3 contains 15 residues. An amount of RNA that ranged from about 0.45 to 1 ug was reverse transcribed with random hexamers. One entry per CDR3 protein, called by TCRdb with MiXCR from the immunoSEQ multiplex PCR reads. The sample yields 150,000 to 200,000 distinct CDR3 sequences, about 91% seen once. The receptor comes from a human donor with Susac syndrome. This chain connects TRBV19 to TRBJ2-1; possibly TRBD1 for D (5 bases). Input material: CD4+ T cells from PBMCs. The CDR3 here is CASTPVLSGNNEQFF. Written as DNA, the CDR3 is TGTGCCAGTACCCCCGTCCTTTCAGGGAACAATGAGCAGTTCTTC.